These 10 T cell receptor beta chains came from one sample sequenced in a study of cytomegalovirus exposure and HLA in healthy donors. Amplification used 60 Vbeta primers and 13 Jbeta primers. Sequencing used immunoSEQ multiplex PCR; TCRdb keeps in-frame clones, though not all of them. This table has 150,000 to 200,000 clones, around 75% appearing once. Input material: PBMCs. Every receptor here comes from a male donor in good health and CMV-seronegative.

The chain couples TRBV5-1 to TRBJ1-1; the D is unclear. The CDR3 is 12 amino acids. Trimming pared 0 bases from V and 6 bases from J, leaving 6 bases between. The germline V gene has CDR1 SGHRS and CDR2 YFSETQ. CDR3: CASSLERAEAFF. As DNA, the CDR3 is TGCGCCAGCAGCTTGGAGAGGGCTGAAGCTTTCTTT.

The CDR3 region has the DNA TGCGCCAGCAGCTTGGACGGGAGTGGCTACGAGCAGTACTTC. It specifies CASSLDGSGYEQYF. The chain has TRBV5-1 and TRBJ2-7; tentatively, D is TRBD2 (6 bases). The germline gives CDR1 SGHRS, CDR2 YFSETQ. V gave up 0 bases and J gave up 3 bases, with 10 bases separating them. The CDR3 loop spans 14 amino acids.

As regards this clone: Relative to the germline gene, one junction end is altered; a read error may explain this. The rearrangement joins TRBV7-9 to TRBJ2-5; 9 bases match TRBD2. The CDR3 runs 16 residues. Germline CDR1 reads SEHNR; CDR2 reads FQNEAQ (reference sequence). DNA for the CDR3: TGTTCCAGCAGCGTTAGCGGGAGCCGATTCCCAGAGACCCAGTACTTC. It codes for CSSSVSGSRFPETQYF.

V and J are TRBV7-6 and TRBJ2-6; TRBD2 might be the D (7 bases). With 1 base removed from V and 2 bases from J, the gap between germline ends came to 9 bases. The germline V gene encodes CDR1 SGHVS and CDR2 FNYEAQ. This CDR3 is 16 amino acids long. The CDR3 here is CASSLGGGAGANVLTF. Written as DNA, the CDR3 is TGTGCCAGCAGCTTAGGGGGGGGCGCTGGGGCCAACGTCCTGACTTTC.

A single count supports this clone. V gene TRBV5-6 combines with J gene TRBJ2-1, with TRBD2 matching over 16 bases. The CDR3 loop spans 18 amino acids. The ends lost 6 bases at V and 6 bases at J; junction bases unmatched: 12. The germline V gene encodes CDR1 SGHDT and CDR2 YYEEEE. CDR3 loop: CASNLLAGTSGRANEQFF. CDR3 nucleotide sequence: TGTGCCAGCAACCTACTCGCCGGGACTAGCGGGAGGGCCAATGAGCAGTTCTTC.

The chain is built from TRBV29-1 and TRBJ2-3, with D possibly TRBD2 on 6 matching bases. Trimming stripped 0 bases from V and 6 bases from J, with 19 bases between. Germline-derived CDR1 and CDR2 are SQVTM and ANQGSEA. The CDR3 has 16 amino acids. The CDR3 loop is CSVEDKRVGGGDTQYF. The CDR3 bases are TGCAGCGTTGAAGATAAGAGGGTGGGAGGTGGGGATACGCAGTATTTT.

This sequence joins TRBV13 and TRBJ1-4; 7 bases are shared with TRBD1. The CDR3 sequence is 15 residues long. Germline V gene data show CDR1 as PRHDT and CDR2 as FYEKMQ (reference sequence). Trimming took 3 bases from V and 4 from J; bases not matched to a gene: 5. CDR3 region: CASSFRDSHNEKLFF. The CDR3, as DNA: TGTGCCAGCAGCTTCCGGGACAGTCATAATGAAAAACTGTTTTTT.

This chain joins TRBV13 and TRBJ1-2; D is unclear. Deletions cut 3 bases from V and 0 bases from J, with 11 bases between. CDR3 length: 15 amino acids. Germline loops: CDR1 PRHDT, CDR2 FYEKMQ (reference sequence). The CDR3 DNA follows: TGTGCCAGCAGCTTGAAACGGGGAGCTAACTATGGCTACACCTTC. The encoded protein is CASSLKRGANYGYTF.

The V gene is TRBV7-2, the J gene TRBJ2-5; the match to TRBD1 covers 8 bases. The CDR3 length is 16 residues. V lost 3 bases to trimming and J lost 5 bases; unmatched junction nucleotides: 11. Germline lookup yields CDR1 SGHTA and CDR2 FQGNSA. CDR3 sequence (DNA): TGTGCCAGCAGCTTGGTTGGGCAGGGGGCCGGTGAGACCCAGTACTTC. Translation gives CASSLVGQGAGETQYF.

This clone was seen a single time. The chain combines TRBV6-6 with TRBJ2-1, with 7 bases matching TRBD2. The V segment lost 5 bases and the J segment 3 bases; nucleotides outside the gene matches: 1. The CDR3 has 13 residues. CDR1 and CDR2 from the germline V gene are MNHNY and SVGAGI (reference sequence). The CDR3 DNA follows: TGTGCCAGCAGTCTAGCGGACTACAATGAGCAGTTCTTC. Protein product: CASSLADYNEQFF.